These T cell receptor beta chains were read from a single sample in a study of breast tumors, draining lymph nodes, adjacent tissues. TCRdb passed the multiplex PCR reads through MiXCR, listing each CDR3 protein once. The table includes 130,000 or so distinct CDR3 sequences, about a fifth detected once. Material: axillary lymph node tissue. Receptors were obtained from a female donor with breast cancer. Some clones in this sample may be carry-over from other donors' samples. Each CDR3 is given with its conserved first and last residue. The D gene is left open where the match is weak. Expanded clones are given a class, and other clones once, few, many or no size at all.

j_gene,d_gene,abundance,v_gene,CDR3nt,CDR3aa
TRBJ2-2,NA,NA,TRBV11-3,TGTGCCAGCAGCTTATCGATGACCGGCGGGGAGCTGTTTTTT,CASSLSMTGGELFF
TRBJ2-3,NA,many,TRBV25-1,TGTGCCAGCAGTTGGGGCGGGAGCACAGATACGCAGTATTTT,CASSWGGSTDTQYF
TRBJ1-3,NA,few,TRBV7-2,TGTGCCAGCAGCCTCGTTAGTGAAAACACCATATATTTT,CASSLVSENTIYF
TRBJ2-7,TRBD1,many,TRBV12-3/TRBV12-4,TGTGCCAGCAGACCGACAGGGTTCCAAGGGAAGCAGTACTTC,CASRPTGFQGKQYF
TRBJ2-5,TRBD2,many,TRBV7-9,TGTGCCAGCAGCTTAAGTCTAGCGGGAGTAGAGACCCAGTACTTC,CASSLSLAGVETQYF
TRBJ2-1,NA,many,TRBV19,TGTGCCAGCCGATCCCCCGCAGGGTACAATGAGCAGTTCTTC,CASRSPAGYNEQFF
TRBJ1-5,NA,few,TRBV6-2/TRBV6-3,TGTGCCAGCAGTTACTCGGCCGGGGGGAGCAATCAGCCCCAGCATTTT,CASSYSAGGSNQPQHF
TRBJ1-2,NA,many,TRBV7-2,TGTGCCAGCAGCATAGCCCTCGGGGGCTGGGGCTACACCTTC,CASSIALGGWGYTF
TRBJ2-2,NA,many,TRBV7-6,TGTGCCAGCACCGGGACACTCAACACCGGGGAGCTGTTTTTT,CASTGTLNTGELFF
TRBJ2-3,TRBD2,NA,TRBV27,TGTGCCAGCTGCTGTAGCGGGAGCACAGATACGCAGTATTTT,CASCCSGSTDTQYF
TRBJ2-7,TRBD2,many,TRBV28,TGTGCCAGCAGAACTAGCGGGAGGCTGTACGAGCAGTACTTC,CASRTSGRLYEQYF
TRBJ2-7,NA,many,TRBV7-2,TGTGCCAGCAGCTCCAACCGGGGCGAGCAGTACTTC,CASSSNRGEQYF
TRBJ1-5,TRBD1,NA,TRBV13,TGTGCCAGCAGCATACGAAACAGGGGCCCTAGCAATCAGCCCCAGCATTTT,CASSIRNRGPSNQPQHF
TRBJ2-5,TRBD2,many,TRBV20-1,TGCAGTGCTAGAGGTGGTTGGACTAGCGGGGGGGGGGAGACCCAGTACTTC,CSARGGWTSGGGETQYF
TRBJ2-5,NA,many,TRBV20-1,TGCAGTGCTAGACACCAAGAGACCCAGTACTTC,CSARHQETQYF
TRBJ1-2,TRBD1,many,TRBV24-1,TGTGCCACCAGTGATCGGGTTCAGGGGGACTATGGCTACACCTTC,CATSDRVQGDYGYTF
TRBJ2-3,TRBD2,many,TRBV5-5,TGTGCCAGCAGCTCCCTAGCGGGAGGGCCAGATACGCAGTATTTT,CASSSLAGGPDTQYF
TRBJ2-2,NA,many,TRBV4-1,TGCGCCAGCAGCCAGGTACCGGGGGCATACGGGGAGCTGTTTTTT,CASSQVPGAYGELFF
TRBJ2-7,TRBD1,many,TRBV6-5,TGTGCCAGCAGGTTGGACAGGCTATCCTCCTACGAGCAGTACTTC,CASRLDRLSSYEQYF
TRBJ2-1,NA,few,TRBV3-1,TGTGCCAGCAGCCCTCGGAGCGGAGATTACAATGAGCAGTTCTTC,CASSPRSGDYNEQFF